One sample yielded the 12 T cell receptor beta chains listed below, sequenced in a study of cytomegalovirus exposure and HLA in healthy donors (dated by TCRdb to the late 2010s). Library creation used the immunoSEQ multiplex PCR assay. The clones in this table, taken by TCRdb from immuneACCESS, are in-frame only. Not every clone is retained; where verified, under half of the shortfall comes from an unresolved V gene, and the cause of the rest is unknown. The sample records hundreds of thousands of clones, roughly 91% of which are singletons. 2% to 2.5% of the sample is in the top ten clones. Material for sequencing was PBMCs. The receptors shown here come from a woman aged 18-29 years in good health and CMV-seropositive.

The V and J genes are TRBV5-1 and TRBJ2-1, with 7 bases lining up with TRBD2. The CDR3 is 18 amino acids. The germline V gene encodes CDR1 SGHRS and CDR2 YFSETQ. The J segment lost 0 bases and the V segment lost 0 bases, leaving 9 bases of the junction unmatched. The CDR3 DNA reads TGCGCCAGCAGCTTGGCCGGCCTGGCGGGAGCCTCCTACAATGAGCAGTTCTTC. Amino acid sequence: CASSLAGLAGASYNEQFF.

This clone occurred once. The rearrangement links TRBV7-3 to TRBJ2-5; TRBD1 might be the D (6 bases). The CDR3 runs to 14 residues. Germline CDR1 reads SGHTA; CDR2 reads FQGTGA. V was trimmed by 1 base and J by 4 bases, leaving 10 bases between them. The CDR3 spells CASSLRQGLETQYF. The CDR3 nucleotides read TGTGCCAGCAGCTTAAGGCAGGGGTTAGAGACCCAGTACTTC.

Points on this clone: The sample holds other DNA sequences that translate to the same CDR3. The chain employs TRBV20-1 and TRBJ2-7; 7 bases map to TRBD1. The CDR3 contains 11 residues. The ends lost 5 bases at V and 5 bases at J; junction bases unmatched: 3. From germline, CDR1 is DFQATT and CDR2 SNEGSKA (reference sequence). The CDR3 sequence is CSARQGNEQYF. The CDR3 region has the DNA TGCAGTGCTCGACAGGGAAACGAGCAGTACTTC.

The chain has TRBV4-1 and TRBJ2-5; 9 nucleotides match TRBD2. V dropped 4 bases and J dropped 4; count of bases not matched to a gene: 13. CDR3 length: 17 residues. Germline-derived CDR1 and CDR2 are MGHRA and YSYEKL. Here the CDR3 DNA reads TGCGCCAGCAGCCGGTCACGAGGAGCGGGAGGTGGAGAGACCCAGTACTTC. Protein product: CASSRSRGAGGGETQYF.

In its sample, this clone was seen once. The CDR3 DNA reads TGTGCCAGCAGTTCGACATCTCGATCCTCTGGAAACACCATATATTTT. This translates into CASSSTSRSSGNTIYF. The chain couples TRBV6-5 to TRBJ1-3, with D uncertain. The CDR3 runs to 16 residues. The germline gives CDR1 MNHEY, CDR2 SVGAGI. Trimming took 4 bases from V and 0 from J, leaving 13 bases between them.

The chain's CDR3 is CASSLVASGATGEQYF. CDR3 coding DNA: TGTGCCAGCAGCTTAGTAGCTAGCGGGGCGACCGGCGAGCAGTACTTC. V usage is TRBV7-9 and J usage is TRBJ2-7; TRBD2 aligns across 9 bases. V trimming: 1 base; J trimming: 6 bases; junction bases outside the gene matches: 10. CDR1 is SEHNR, CDR2 FQNEAQ, per germline (reference sequence). The CDR3 totals 16 residues.

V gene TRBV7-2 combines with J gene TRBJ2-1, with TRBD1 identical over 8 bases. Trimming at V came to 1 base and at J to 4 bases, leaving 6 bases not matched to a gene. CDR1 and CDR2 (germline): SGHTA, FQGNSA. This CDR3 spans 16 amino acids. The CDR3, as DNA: TGTGCCAGCAGCTTAGGACAGGGGATTCAATACAATGAGCAGTTCTTC. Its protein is CASSLGQGIQYNEQFF.

The CDR3 sequence: CASSLYGTDTQYF. DNA of the CDR3: TGTGCCAGCAGCTTATACGGTACAGATACGCAGTATTTT. The chain carries TRBV11-3 and TRBJ2-3; D is undetermined. Germline V gene data show CDR1 as SGHNT and CDR2 as YENEEA. The CDR3 runs 13 residues. The V end lost 2 bases, the J end lost 3 bases, and 6 bases lay between the germline ends.

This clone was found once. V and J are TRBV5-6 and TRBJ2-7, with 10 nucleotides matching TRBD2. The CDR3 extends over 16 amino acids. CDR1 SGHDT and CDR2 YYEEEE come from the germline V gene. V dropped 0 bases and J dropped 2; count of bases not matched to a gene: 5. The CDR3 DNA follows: TGTGCCAGCAGCTTGGAAGCGGGAGGGTGGGCCTACGAGCAGTACTTC. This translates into CASSLEAGGWAYEQYF.

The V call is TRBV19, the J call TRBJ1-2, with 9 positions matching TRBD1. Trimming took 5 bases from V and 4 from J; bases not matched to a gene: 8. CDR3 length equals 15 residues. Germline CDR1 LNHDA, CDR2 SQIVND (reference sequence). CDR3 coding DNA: TGTGCCAGTAGTGTTCAAACAGGGGGCACCTATGGCTACACCTTC. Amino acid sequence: CASSVQTGGTYGYTF.

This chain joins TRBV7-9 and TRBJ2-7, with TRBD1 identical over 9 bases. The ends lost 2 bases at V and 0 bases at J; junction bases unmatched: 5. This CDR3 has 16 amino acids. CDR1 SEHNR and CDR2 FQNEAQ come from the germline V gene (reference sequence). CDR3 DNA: TGTGCCAGCAGCTTATACAGGGGGCCAACCTCCTACGAGCAGTACTTC. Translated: CASSLYRGPTSYEQYF.

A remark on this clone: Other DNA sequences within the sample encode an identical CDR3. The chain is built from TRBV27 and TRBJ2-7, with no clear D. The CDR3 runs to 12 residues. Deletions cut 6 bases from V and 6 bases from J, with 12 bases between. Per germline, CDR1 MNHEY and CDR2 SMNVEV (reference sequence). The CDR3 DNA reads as TGTGCCAGCAGCCCGAACGGCGGCGAGCAGTACTTC. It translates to CASSPNGGEQYF.